The 17 T cell receptor beta chains reported below all come from one sample, sequenced in a study of T cells in Graves' hyperthyroidism and ophthalmopathy. RNA transcripts yielded amplified TCR beta CDR3 regions. The HTBI primer set drove a first-round RT-PCR of the TCR CDR3. TCRdb used MiXCR to reprocess the multiplex PCR reads, holding one entry per CDR3 protein. The sample contains just over 550,000 distinct CDR3 sequences, about 43% of which appear only once. Input material: peripheral blood or thyroid tissue (not recorded which). The receptors shown here come from a young woman with Graves' hyperthyroidism.

The rearrangement links TRBV7-9 to TRBJ1-2; TRBD1 aligns across 7 bases. Germline CDR1 and CDR2: SEHNR and FQNEAQ (reference sequence). The CDR3 is made up of 18 amino acids. V lost 5 bases, J lost 0 bases, and 15 bases stayed unmatched. The CDR3 reads CASSQGDRVLGSNYGYTF. The CDR3 nucleotides read TGTGCCAGCAGCCAAGGAGACAGGGTATTAGGGTCTAACTATGGCTACACCTTC.

Worth noting for this clonotype: The junction does not match germline at one end; this may be a read error. The V and J genes are TRBV11-2 and TRBJ1-2; D unclear. CDR3 length equals 10 residues. Germline CDR1 reads SGHAT; CDR2 reads FQNNGV. The CDR3 is CASSITALSF. The CDR3, as DNA: TGTGCCAGCAGCATTACAGCTCTCAGCTTC.

The gene calls are TRBV20-1 and TRBJ1-1, with D possibly TRBD1 on 5 matching bases. V was shortened by 3 bases and J by 5 bases, with 16 bases between the two germline ends. This CDR3 contains 14 residues. The germline V gene has CDR1 DFQATT and CDR2 SNEGSKA (reference sequence). The CDR3 DNA is TGCAGTGCTAGGTGGGGCGCGTTGGTTACTGAAGCTTTCTTT. Translating it yields CSARWGALVTEAFF.

V and J are TRBV20-1 and TRBJ1-5; tentative D call: TRBD1 (6 bases). V lost 3 bases and J 7 bases, leaving 10 bases between the germline ends. The V gene's germline CDR1 is DFQATT and CDR2 SNEGSKA (reference sequence). The CDR3 runs 12 residues. The CDR3 region has the DNA TGCAGTGCTAGGACAGACAGGCAGCCCCAGCATTTT. This codes for CSARTDRQPQHF.

V usage is TRBV7-9 and J usage is TRBJ2-7; 8 nucleotides agree with TRBD2. The J segment lost 6 bases and the V segment lost 8 bases, leaving 3 bases of the junction unmatched. Looked up from germline, CDR1 is SEHNR and CDR2 is FQNEAQ (reference sequence). This CDR3 region has 11 residues. The DNA for the CDR3 is TGTGCCAGCGGGCGGGGGGCCGAGCAGTACTTC. Protein product: CASGRGAEQYF.

Many counts were recorded for this clonotype. V is TRBV7-8 and J is TRBJ2-7; D is unresolved. The germline V and J ends were trimmed by 5 bases and 3 bases, with 17 bases remaining between them. The CDR3 is made up of 15 amino acids. Germline V gene lookup returns CDR1 SGHVS and CDR2 FQNEAQ. CDR3 sequence: CASSPSGKALYEQYF. CDR3 DNA: TGTGCCAGCAGCCCCAGTGGAAAGGCGCTCTACGAGCAGTACTTC.

This clonotype was observed at least ten times. CDR3 bases: TGTGCCAGCAGCCAGTTTGGAGAGACCCAGTACTTC. The encoded protein is CASSQFGETQYF. This chain links TRBV7-2 with TRBJ2-5; D remains unclear. The CDR3 is 12 residues long. V lost 5 bases and J lost 4, with 8 bases in between. The germline V gene encodes CDR1 SGHTA and CDR2 FQGNSA.

In regard to this clonotype: One junction end does not reproduce the germline sequence, and a read error may be involved. This chain links TRBV7-9 with TRBJ2-5, with a possible D match to TRBD2 (5 bases). This CDR3 contains 13 residues. Germline lookup yields CDR1 SEHNR and CDR2 FQNEAQ (reference sequence). The CDR3 sequence: CDSGLDWSETQYF. CDR3 bases: TGTGACAGCGGCTTAGATTGGTCGGAGACCCAGTACTTC.

This clonotype has a count of ten or more. V and J are TRBV7-8 and TRBJ1-4, with a weak D call TRBD1 (6 bases). Germline V CDR1 and CDR2: SGHVS, FQNEAQ. Trimming cost V 1 base and J 11 bases, with 8 bases left between them. CDR3 length equals 12 residues. The CDR3 protein is CASSLGTAKLFF. The CDR3, as DNA: TGTGCCAGCAGCTTAGGGACAGCTAAACTGTTTTTT.

As to this clonotype: This may be a read error: a much more frequent sequence differs by one nucleotide. V and J are TRBV2 and TRBJ1-5, with D unclear. Germline V lookup: CDR1 SNHLY, CDR2 FYNNEI. This CDR3 has 12 residues. V was clipped by 4 bases and J by 3 bases, with 4 bases between them. CDR3 in amino acids: CASSALNQPQHF. The CDR3 region has the DNA TGTGCCAGCAGTGCGCTCAATCAGCCCCAGCATTTT.

This clonotype was found a few times. The chain recombines TRBV12-3 or TRBV12-4 with TRBJ1-1; D ambiguous. The CDR3 loop spans 13 amino acids. Trimming stripped 4 bases from V and 4 bases from J, with 10 bases between. In nucleotides, the CDR3 is TGTGCCAGCAGTTACCGTATGAGCACTGAAGCTTTCTTT. As protein: CASSYRMSTEAFF.

Ten or more counts support this clonotype. The chain has TRBV19 and TRBJ1-1; TRBD1 might be the D (5 bases). Germline V gives CDR1 LNHDA, CDR2 SQIVND (reference sequence). The germline V and J ends were trimmed by 7 bases and 3 bases, with 9 bases remaining between them. CDR3 length: 12 residues. The CDR3, as DNA: TGTGCCAGTAAGGCGGGGGACACTGAAGCTTTCTTT. Encoded protein: CASKAGDTEAFF.

The rearrangement joins TRBV20-1 to TRBJ1-1, with 9 bases fitting TRBD1. CDR1 and CDR2 from the germline V gene are DFQATT and SNEGSKA (reference sequence). Trimming at V came to 1 base and at J to 5 bases, leaving 8 bases not matched to a gene. The CDR3 length is 15 residues. CDR3 DNA: TGCAGTGCTAGAGTTCAGGACAGGGGAAAGACTGAAGCTTTCTTT. The encoded protein is CSARVQDRGKTEAFF.

In the case of this clonotype: The conserved phenylalanine or tryptophan is not found at the CDR3 terminus, so this likely reflects a read error. No DNA is shown, since the ends of the CDR3 on it are uncertain; the CDR3 is the one TCRdb lists. The chain links TRBV7-9 to TRBJ1-4; the DNA was not compared with TRBD1, the D call given in the table. The germline gives CDR1 SEHNR, CDR2 FQNEAQ (reference sequence). The CDR3 totals 9 residues, both ends included. This CDR3 reads CASSPGGNY.

This clonotype was found many times. Its ends do not fully match the called genes, so a read error is possible. The V and J genes are TRBV24-1 and TRBJ2-2; D ambiguous. CDR1 and CDR2 from the germline V gene are KGHDR and SFDVKD. CDR3 length: 14 residues. As DNA, the CDR3 is TGTGCCACCCGTGAAGAAGGGCACACCGGGGAGCTGTTTTTT. It specifies CATREEGHTGELFF.

CDR3: CSVLGQGITEAFF. The DNA of the CDR3 is TGCAGCGTCCTCGGACAGGGAATCACTGAAGCTTTCTTT. The V call is TRBV29-1, the J call TRBJ1-1, with 8 positions matching TRBD1. The CDR3 totals 13 residues. The junction had 7 bases not matched to a gene; V was cut back by 6 bases and J by 4 bases. CDR1 and CDR2 (germline): SQVTM, ANQGSEA.

In its sample, this clonotype was seen once. The chain couples TRBV10-3 to TRBJ2-7; D is uncertain. V was pared by 0 bases and J by 7 bases, with 1 base between. The CDR3 contains 10 residues. The V gene's germline CDR1 is ENHRY and CDR2 SYGVKD. The CDR3 loop is CAISESEQYF. CDR3 DNA sequence: TGTGCCATCAGTGAGTCGGAGCAGTACTTC.